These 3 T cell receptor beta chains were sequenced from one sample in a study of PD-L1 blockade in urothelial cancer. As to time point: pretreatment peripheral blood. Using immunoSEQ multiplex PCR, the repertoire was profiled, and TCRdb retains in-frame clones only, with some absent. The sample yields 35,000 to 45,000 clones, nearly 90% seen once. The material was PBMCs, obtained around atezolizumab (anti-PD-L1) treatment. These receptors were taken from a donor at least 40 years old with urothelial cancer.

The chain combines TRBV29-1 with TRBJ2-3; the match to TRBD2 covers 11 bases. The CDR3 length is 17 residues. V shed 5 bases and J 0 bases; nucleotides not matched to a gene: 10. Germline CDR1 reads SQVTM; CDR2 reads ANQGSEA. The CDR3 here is CSVRSPSGRFSTDTQYF. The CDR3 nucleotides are TGCAGCGTTCGTAGCCCTAGCGGGAGGTTTAGCACAGATACGCAGTATTTT.

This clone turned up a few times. Here the CDR3 DNA reads TGTGCCAGCAGAACCTGGGGACAGGGGGCAAATCAGCCCCAGCATTTT. Residues: CASRTWGQGANQPQHF. This chain connects TRBV27 to TRBJ1-5, with 12 positions matching TRBD1. J was trimmed by 4 bases and V by 6 bases; bases with no gene match: 7. In germline, CDR1 is MNHEY, CDR2 SMNVEV (reference sequence). The CDR3 is 16 amino acids.

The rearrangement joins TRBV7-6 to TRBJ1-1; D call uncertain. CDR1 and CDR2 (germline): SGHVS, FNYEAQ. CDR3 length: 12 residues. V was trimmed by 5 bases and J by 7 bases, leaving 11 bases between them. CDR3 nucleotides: TGTGCCAGCAGCCACAGCGGGGTTGAAGCTTTCTTT. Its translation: CASSHSGVEAFF.